The TCR beta chain under discussion was sequenced for a study of early T cells in non-severe SARS-CoV-2 infection (dated by TCRdb to 2020 to 2022). Turning to the overall study: TCR sequencing used bulk RNA from unsorted whole blood, so alpha and beta chains could not be paired. The paper's findings and limits, for the study overall: VDJdb matching was skewed toward anti-spike CD8 responses and likely underestimated virus-specific expansions by missing private and CD4 specificities.

Set within a cohort of healthcare workers in London, UK, this nested case-control study involved weekly PCR testing of nasopharyngeal swabs along with blood sampling. Healthcare workers were recruited during the week of the UK lockdown, between 23 and 31 March 2020, and followed weekly for up to 16 weeks. Libraries were constructed by 5' RACE. Sequenced on a NextSeq 500. The TCR library protocol attached unique molecular identifiers to individual cDNA molecules to correct for sequencing error and PCR bias. Both TCR alpha and beta chains were sequenced, and tight co-correlation was observed between alpha and beta sequence abundances in each sample. As for how the authors treated the data: Decombinator V4 was used to perform V gene, J gene and CDR3 annotation of TCR sequences. Expanded TCRs were defined as changing significantly between any two time points under a Poisson model with p below 0.0001. TCR abundances were normalised to the total number of TCRs sequenced per sample and were expressed as counts per million. TRAV1-2 paired with TRAJ12, TRAJ20 or TRAJ33 defined MAIT TCRs, while TRAV10 paired with TRAJ18 defined iNKT TCRs. VDJdb, accessed on 1 November 2021, was searched for TCRs annotated for CMV, EBV and SARS-CoV-2, and TCRs annotated for more than one antigen were excluded. The raw public reads went through TCRdb reprocessing: fastp at Q25, MiXCR clone calling, in-frame beta chains kept. Identical CDR3 proteins give one entry, which carries the most common genes and DNA. V and J calls and clone size were set by TCRdb, not the authors. The sample table contains 75,000 to 100,000 distinct CDR3 sequences; only one count was recorded for 14% to 15% of them. The biggest ten clones account for about 0.58% of the sample.

This clonotype was seen more than once but under ten times. What this receptor recognizes is not known. No base quality information exists; no much larger clone differs at one position. The CDR3, cysteine through phenylalanine, is 16 amino acids long. The DNA shown is the 48-base CDR3, in frame from base 1. Relative to germline, V is 4 bases shorter and J is 1 base shorter, with 16 bases between their ends. The germline V gene provides CDR1 SGDLS and CDR2 YYNGEE. This clonotype originated in an adult who was a healthcare worker with PCR-confirmed SARS-CoV-2 infection or an uninfected control (not recorded which). Material: whole blood. The chain couples TRBV9 to TRBJ2-3, with TRBD2 tentatively as D gene (7 bases match). The CDR3 protein sequence reads: CASSFGGGEGTDTQYF. The DNA reads as follows: TGTGCCAGCAGCTTTGGGGGGGGCGAGGGCACAGATACGCAGTATTTT.